This TCR beta chain is from a study of CD8 T cells in Susac syndrome. V lost 6 bases and J lost 0, with 8 bases in between. The CDR3 has 14 amino acids. In germline, CDR1 is PRHDT, CDR2 FYEKMQ (reference sequence). Random hexamers were used to reverse transcribe about 0.45 to 1 ug of RNA. Each CDR3 protein gets one entry after TCRdb re-called the immunoSEQ multiplex PCR reads with MiXCR. The data show under 110,000 distinct CDR3 sequences, less than 95% seen once. In this sample, this clonotype turned up once. The gene calls are TRBV13 and TRBJ2-2, with D perhaps assigned TRBD1 or TRBD2 (6 bases each). The material sequenced was CD8+ T cells from PBMCs. The sequence was obtained from a human donor with Susac syndrome. CDR3 loop: CASRRGANTGELFF. The CDR3 DNA follows: TGTGCCAGCAGAAGGGGGGCGAACACCGGGGAGCTGTTTTTT.